This T cell receptor (beta chain) was obtained from a study of blood T cell repertoires in COVID-19 (dated by TCRdb to about 2020). For the wider study: Collaborator samples came from the United States, Italy and Spain and covered acute and convalescent phases of COVID-19. HLA class I and class II types, where available, came from metadata supplied by the sample provider rather than from assay-based typing. The material from the prospective study consisted of cDNA or gDNA derived from T cells, B-cell-depleted T cells, or PBMCs. Nearly every sample came with metadata listing a de-identified subject ID, COVID-19 status, age in years and sex. Samples were obtained from the ongoing ImmuneRACE study (first 160 participants) and from about 1,300 subjects provided by 6 global collaborators. The dataset comprised deeply sampled blood TCRbeta repertoires from subjects exposed to, actively infected with, or recovered from COVID-19. The repertoires were made available in a free public database intended to serve as a resource for research on the immune response to SARS-CoV-2.

The immunoSEQ Assay, a bias-controlled multiplex PCR, was used to amplify TCRbeta CDR3 regions from genomic DNA. Processing in the source paper ran as follows. Within the assay, amplification of reference gene primers was used to estimate how many nucleated cells each sample contained. To quantify the absolute abundance of each unique TCRbeta CDR3 rearrangement, sequence reads were collapsed and filtered. For each sample, productive Simpson clonality was calculated by taking the square root of Simpson's diversity index across productive rearrangements. The table comes from immuneACCESS by way of TCRdb, which keeps in-frame sequences with V and J called. Part of the clones is missing from these tables; in studies checked, under half for an unresolved V gene and the rest for unknown reasons. V, J and clone size are those of that table, while D and trimming were read from the DNA. Present in this sample are a few hundred thousand clones, nearly 90% of which were seen just once. Approximately 5% of the sample is taken by the ten largest.

Per the germline V gene, SQVTM is the CDR1 and ANQGSEA is the CDR2. Germline trimming amounts to 5 bases on V and 4 bases on J, with 4 as the count of junction bases outside the gene matches. The CDR3 runs 14 residues from the cysteine to the phenylalanine. The retained sequence is limited to the CDR3, 42 bases, with the frame set at the first base. The paper as a whole reports these results and caveats: The amount of clinical and demographic metadata varied by source and participant and was provided uncurated.

In the prospective study, participants were 18 to 89 years old, resided in around 25 geographic areas of the United States, and were enrolled through a virtual design. Cohort assignment in the prospective study relied on participant-reported clinical history from a screening survey and a study questionnaire. Recovered participants in ImmuneRACE Cohort 3 were defined as having two consecutive negative NP/OP PCR tests, clearance from a healthcare professional, or resolution of symptoms. In the prospective study, mobile phlebotomists collected whole blood, serum and a nasopharyngeal or oropharyngeal swab from each participant. Prospective study participants could optionally give additional blood draws and questionnaires over a roughly two-month period. Before DNA extraction, blood samples from the prospective study were shipped at room temperature or frozen. To note about this clone: The specificity of this receptor is unknown. Base qualities are not provided; no much larger clone lies one nucleotide away.

The clonotype was recovered from a woman in her twenties or thirties who had recovered from COVID-19. This sequence uses TRBV29-1 and TRBJ2-2, with 10 bases in between that match TRBD1. The sequenced sample was PBMCs or T cells enriched from blood (not recorded which). The nucleotide sequence is TGCAGCGTTACCGGGACAGGGGTCACCGGGGAGCTGTTTTTT. This sequence encodes CSVTGTGVTGELFF.